The source of this T cell receptor beta chain is a study of CD8+ T cells in alopecia areata. Germline V lookup: CDR1 MDHEN, CDR2 SYDVKM. V lost 3 bases to trimming and J lost 2 bases, with 10 bases between them. This CDR3 is built from 14 residues. Treatment reported: oral pan-JAK inhibitor, 5-10 mg twice daily. TCR sequencing used cDNA made by reverse transcription of extracted RNA. TCRdb keeps only in-frame clones here, not all; method: immunoSEQ multiplex PCR. The table includes 190,000 or so clones, roughly three fifths detected once. This TCR was recovered from a human donor with alopecia areata. V is TRBV28 and J is TRBJ2-5; the D gene is possibly TRBD2 (7 bases). The sample here was CD4+ T cells sorted from blood, taken at week 4, from a patient treated with tofacitinib. CDR3 amino acids: CASSFGGPQETQYF. CDR3 sequence (DNA): TGTGCCAGCAGTTTCGGGGGGCCACAAGAGACCCAGTACTTC.